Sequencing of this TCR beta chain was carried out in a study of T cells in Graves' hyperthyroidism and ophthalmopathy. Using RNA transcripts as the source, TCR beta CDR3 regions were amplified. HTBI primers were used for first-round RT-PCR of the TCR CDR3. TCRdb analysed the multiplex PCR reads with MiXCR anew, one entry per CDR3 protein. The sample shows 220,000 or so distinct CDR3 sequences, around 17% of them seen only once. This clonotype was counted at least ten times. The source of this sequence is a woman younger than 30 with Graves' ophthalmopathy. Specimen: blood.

The CDR3 reads CASSPGQGNTEAFF. The DNA of the CDR3 is TGTGCCAGCAGTCCAGGACAGGGGAATACTGAAGCTTTCTTT. The gene calls are TRBV6-1 and TRBJ1-1; 9 bases are a match to TRBD1. Trimming cost V 5 bases and J 5 bases; bases outside gene matches: 6. This CDR3 is 14 amino acids long. Germline CDR1 reads MNHNS; CDR2 reads SASEGT.